The clone carrying this T cell receptor beta chain has ten or more counts. Its antigen is unknown. The sample is drawn from a study of neurological immune-mediated disorders. The making of cDNA relied on 5'RACE with 10-nucleotide random UMIs. TCRdb recomputed calls from the 5' RACE reads with MiXCR, one row per CDR3 protein. Among approximately 80,000 distinct CDR3 sequences, approximately 6% were seen once, and the ten largest hold 6.5% to 9%. Findings and limits, study-wide: The study phylogenetically grouped the repertoires of 18 of 34 multiple sclerosis patients into one related-CDR3 cluster, a possible signature. Neither clinical nor MRI features were associated with the multiple sclerosis repertoire cluster.

The CDR3 loop spans 16 amino acids. With 6 bases removed from V and 2 bases from J, the gap between germline ends came to 17 bases. Time point: longitudinal time-point 2. The study built unsorted libraries from 2 million PBMCs kept at -80 C. The specimen sequenced was PBMCs. The chain joins TRBV12-3 or TRBV12-4 to TRBJ1-5; D not certain. This TCR was recovered from a woman in her sixties or seventies with multiple sclerosis. The CDR3, as DNA: TGTGCCAGCAGACCGGACGGAGAGATCGGCAATCAGCCCCAGCATTTT. It translates to CASRPDGEIGNQPQHF.